This is a list of T cell receptor beta chains from one sample in a study of CD8 T cells in ankylosing spondylitis. A single record per CDR3 protein comes from TCRdb applying MiXCR to the 5' RACE reads. The table has some 240,000 distinct CDR3 sequences, 6% to 8.5% seen once. Sequenced sample: blood, either unsorted or a sorted T cell fraction (not recorded which). These receptors all stem from a male donor with ankylosing spondylitis. CDR3s include the opening cysteine and the closing phenylalanine or tryptophan. Each record gives: J gene, clone size, D gene, V gene, CDR3 protein, CDR3 DNA. The D gene is left open where the match is weak. Clone size is given for some rows only: seen once, a few or many times, or a class if the clone is expanded.

J: TRBJ2-2; size: -; D: -; V: TRBV11-1; CDR3: CASSSTSELFF; DNA: TGTGCCAGCAGCTCTACCTCGGAGCTGTTTTTT
J: TRBJ2-7; size: once; D: TRBD1; V: TRBV18; CDR3: CASSQSSFRGSYEQYF; DNA: TGTGCCAGCTCACAGAGTAGTTTCAGGGGGTCCTACGAGCAGTACTTC
J: TRBJ2-1; size: once; D: -; V: TRBV20-1; CDR3: CSARGVGHNEQFF; DNA: TGCAGTGCTAGGGGCGTCGGTCACAATGAGCAGTTCTTC
J: TRBJ1-2; size: many; D: -; V: TRBV25-1; CDR3: CASSESETNYGYTF; DNA: TGTGCCAGCAGTGAATCTGAAACTAACTATGGCTACACCTTC
J: TRBJ2-3; size: few; D: TRBD1; V: TRBV6-5; CDR3: CASSYSRTGGRDTQYF; DNA: TGTGCCAGCAGTTACTCGCGGACAGGGGGTCGAGATACGCAGTATTTT
J: TRBJ1-1; size: many; D: -; V: TRBV28; CDR3: CASSLDRGDMNTEAFF; DNA: TGTGCCAGCAGTTTAGATCGGGGGGATATGAACACTGAAGCTTTCTTT
J: TRBJ2-1; size: few; D: -; V: TRBV7-7; CDR3: CASTPSKSNEQFF; DNA: TGTGCTAGCACCCCGAGCAAATCGAATGAGCAGTTCTTC
J: TRBJ2-7; size: -; D: -; V: TRBV6-5; CDR3: CASSSKLIGYEQYF; DNA: TGTGCCAGCAGTTCAAAGTTGATAGGATACGAGCAGTACTTC
J: TRBJ2-1; size: few; D: TRBD2; V: TRBV29-1; CDR3: CSVEVAGDNEQFF; DNA: TGCAGCGTTGAGGTAGCGGGAGACAATGAGCAGTTCTTC
J: TRBJ2-1; size: many; D: -; V: TRBV24-1; CDR3: CATSDPSTGLLGNEQFF; DNA: TGTGCCACCAGTGATCCCTCAACAGGACTTTTAGGGAATGAGCAGTTCTTC
J: TRBJ2-7; size: many; D: TRBD1; V: TRBV10-3; CDR3: CAISGGDRVDEQYF; DNA: TGTGCCATCAGTGGAGGGGACAGGGTGGACGAGCAGTACTTC
J: TRBJ2-2; size: -; D: -; V: TRBV9; CDR3: CASSVGGELLF; DNA: TGTGCCAGCAGCGTAGGCGGGGAGCTGCTTTTT
J: TRBJ2-2; size: many; D: -; V: TRBV12-3/TRBV12-4; CDR3: CASSLSPQAENTGELFF; DNA: TGTGCCAGCAGTTTATCCCCCCAGGCCGAGAACACCGGGGAGCTGTTTTTT
J: TRBJ1-2; size: many; D: -; V: TRBV20-1; CDR3: CSARGVGYTF; DNA: TGCAGTGCTAGAGGGGTAGGCTACACCTTC
J: TRBJ1-2; size: many; D: -; V: TRBV20-1; CDR3: CSANRDMNYGYTF; DNA: TGCAGTGCAAACCGGGACATGAACTATGGCTACACCTTC
J: TRBJ2-3; size: many; D: -; V: TRBV5-1; CDR3: CASSLGRELDTQYF; DNA: TGCGCCAGCAGCTTGGGCCGGGAGTTAGATACGCAGTATTTT
J: TRBJ1-1; size: many; D: -; V: TRBV29-1; CDR3: CSVELGSSGTEAFF; DNA: TGCAGCGTTGAGTTAGGATCCTCGGGTACTGAAGCTTTCTTT
J: TRBJ1-5; size: many; D: -; V: TRBV6-5; CDR3: CASSYSSVGPQHF; DNA: TGTGCCAGCAGTTACTCATCGGTGGGGCCCCAGCATTTT
J: TRBJ2-1; size: many; D: TRBD1; V: TRBV4-3; CDR3: CASSPGTGGWNEQFF; DNA: TGCGCCAGCAGCCCGGGGACAGGGGGATGGAATGAGCAGTTCTTC
J: TRBJ2-5; size: many; D: -; V: TRBV29-1; CDR3: CSVTHPRETQYF; DNA: TGCAGCGTGACGCATCCAAGGGAGACCCAGTACTTC
J: TRBJ2-3; size: many; D: TRBD1; V: TRBV28; CDR3: CASSFRDRGFLGTQYF; DNA: TGTGCCAGCAGTTTTCGGGACAGGGGGTTTCTTGGTACGCAGTATTTT
J: TRBJ1-1; size: many; D: -; V: TRBV20-1; CDR3: CSARVGRRGNTEAFF; DNA: TGCAGTGCTAGAGTTGGAAGGAGGGGGAACACTGAAGCTTTCTTT
J: TRBJ2-7; size: many; D: -; V: TRBV7-6; CDR3: CASSFLGTGSYEQYF; DNA: TGTGCCAGCAGCTTTTTAGGGACTGGCTCCTACGAGCAGTACTTC
J: TRBJ2-3; size: many; D: TRBD2; V: TRBV7-9; CDR3: CASSTRVGGGTDTQYF; DNA: TGTGCCAGCAGCACCCGCGTGGGAGGGGGCACAGATACGCAGTATTTT
J: TRBJ2-7; size: many; D: -; V: TRBV29-1; CDR3: CSVDFPSSYEQYF; DNA: TGCAGCGTTGATTTTCCGAGCTCCTACGAGCAGTACTTC
J: TRBJ2-2; size: once; D: -; V: TRBV5-4; CDR3: CASSKAFPGELFF; DNA: TGTGCCAGCAGTAAGGCCTTCCCGGGGGAGCTGTTTTTT